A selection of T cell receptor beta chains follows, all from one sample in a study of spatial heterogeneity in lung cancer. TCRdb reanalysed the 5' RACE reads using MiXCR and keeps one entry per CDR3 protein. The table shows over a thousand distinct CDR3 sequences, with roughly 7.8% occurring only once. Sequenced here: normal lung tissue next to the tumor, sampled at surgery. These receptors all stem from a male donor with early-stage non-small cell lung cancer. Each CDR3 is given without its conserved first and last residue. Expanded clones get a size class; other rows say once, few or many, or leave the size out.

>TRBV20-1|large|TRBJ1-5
SARVQGSVGNQPQH
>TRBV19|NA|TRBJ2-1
ASSLAGGVSYNEQF
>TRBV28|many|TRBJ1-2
ASVGPGGGYT
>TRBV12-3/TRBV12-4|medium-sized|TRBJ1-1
ASSLRSTGSTEAF
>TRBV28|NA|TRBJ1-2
ASSPRRFDSYGYT
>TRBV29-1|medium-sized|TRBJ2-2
SVQRTGELF
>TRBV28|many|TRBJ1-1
ASTTDFSGTEAF
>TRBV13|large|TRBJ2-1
ASSLRGASSGYNEQF
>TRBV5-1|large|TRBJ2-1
ASSLFEADNEQF
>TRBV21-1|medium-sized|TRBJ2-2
ASSKRGLDYGHGELF
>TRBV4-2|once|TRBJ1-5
ASSKVGMQGKAQPQH
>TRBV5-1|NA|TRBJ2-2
ASSLLLAGNTGELF
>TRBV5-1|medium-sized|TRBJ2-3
ATRGTATPTDTQY
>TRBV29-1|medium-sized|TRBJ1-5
SVGGTGTHQPQH
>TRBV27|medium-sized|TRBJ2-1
ASRLSYNEQF
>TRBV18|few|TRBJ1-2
ASSPRERNYGYT
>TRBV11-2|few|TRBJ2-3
ASSLGPPPAGTQY
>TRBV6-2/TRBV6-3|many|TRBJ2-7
ASSSTGPSYEQY
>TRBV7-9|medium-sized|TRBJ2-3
ASSLTGTSGRSEADTQY
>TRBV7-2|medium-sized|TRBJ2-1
ASSLTRDRDNEQF
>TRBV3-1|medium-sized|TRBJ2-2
ASSHGTSHTGELF
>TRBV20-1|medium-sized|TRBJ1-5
SAGTGSGSNQPQH
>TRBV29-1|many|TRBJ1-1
SVYMGPEAF
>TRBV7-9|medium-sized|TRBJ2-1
ANTRALKEEQF
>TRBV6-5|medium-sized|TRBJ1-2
ASSYGRGKSGYT
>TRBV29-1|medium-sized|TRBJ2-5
SEGRSGETQY
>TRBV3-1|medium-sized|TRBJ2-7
ASSQARVGMY
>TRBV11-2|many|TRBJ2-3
ASSFSAGLDTQY
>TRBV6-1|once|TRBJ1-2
ASGAGTYYGYT
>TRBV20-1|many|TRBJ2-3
SDGGISSTDTQY
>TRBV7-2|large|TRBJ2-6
ASSLDRSGANVLT
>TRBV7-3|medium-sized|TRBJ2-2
ASSSYGGELF
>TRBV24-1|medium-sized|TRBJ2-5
ATSDFGLEAQY
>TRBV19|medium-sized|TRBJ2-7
ASSMSGRGLAGSYEQY
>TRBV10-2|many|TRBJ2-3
ASSGSPSTDTQY
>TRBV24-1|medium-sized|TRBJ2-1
ATSVWGANANEQF
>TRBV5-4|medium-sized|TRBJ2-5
ASSRGLAGQETQY
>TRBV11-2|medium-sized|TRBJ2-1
ASSSKRASGDNEQF
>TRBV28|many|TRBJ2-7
ASRRDHEQY
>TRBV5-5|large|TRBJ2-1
ASSLSRSGTSGSFWVEQF
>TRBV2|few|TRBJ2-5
ASSVTGQETQY
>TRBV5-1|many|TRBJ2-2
ASSLETGAGELF
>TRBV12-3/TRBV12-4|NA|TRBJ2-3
ASSTPSGQGADTQY